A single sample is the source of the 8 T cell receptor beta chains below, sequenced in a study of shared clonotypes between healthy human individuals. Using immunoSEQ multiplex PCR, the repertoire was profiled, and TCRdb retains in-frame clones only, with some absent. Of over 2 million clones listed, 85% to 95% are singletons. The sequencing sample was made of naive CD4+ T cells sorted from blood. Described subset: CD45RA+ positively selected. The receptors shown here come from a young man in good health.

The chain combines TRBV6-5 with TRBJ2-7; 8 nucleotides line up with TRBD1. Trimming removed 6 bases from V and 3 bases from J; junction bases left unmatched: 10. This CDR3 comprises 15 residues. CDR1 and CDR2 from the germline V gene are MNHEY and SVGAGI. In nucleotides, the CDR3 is TGTGCCAGCAGCCCCGGACAGGGCTCCTACTACGAGCAGTACTTC. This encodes CASSPGQGSYYEQYF.

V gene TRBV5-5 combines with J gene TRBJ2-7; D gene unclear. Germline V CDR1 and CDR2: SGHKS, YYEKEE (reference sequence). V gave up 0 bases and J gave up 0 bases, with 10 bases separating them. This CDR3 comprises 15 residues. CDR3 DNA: TGTGCCAGCAGCTTGGCCAGCTTTAGCTCCTACGAGCAGTACTTC. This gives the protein CASSLASFSSYEQYF.

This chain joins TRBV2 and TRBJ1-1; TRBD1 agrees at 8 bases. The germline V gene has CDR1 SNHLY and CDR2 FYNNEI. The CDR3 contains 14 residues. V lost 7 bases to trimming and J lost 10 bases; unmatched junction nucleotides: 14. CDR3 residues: CASTQEGTGGLAFF. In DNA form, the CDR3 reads TGTGCCAGCACCCAAGAGGGAACAGGGGGTTTAGCTTTCTTT.

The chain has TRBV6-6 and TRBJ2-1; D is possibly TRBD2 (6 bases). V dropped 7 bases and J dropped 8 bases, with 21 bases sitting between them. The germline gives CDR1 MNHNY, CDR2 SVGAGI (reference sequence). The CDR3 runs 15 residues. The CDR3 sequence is CASTERRGMFHEQFF. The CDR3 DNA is TGTGCCAGCACCGAGAGGCGGGGCATGTTCCATGAGCAGTTCTTC.

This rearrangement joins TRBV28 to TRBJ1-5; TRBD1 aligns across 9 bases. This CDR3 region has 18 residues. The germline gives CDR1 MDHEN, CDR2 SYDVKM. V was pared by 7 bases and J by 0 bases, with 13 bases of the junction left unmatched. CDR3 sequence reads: CASNYPGTGLYSNQPQHF. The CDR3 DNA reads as TGTGCCAGCAATTACCCCGGGACAGGGCTGTATAGCAATCAGCCCCAGCATTTT.

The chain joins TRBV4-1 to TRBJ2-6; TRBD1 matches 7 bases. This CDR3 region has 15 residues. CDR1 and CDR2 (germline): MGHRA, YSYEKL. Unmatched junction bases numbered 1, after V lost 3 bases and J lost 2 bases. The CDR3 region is CASSQTGTGANVLTF. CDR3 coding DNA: TGCGCCAGCAGCCAGACAGGGACTGGGGCCAACGTCCTGACTTTC.

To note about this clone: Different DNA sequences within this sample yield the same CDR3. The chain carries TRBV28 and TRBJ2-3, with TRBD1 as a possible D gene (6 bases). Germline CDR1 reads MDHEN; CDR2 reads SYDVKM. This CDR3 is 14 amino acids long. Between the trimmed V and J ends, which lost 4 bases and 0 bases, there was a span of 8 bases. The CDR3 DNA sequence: TGTGCCAGCAGTTCGCAGGGGAGCACAGATACGCAGTATTTT. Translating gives CASSSQGSTDTQYF.

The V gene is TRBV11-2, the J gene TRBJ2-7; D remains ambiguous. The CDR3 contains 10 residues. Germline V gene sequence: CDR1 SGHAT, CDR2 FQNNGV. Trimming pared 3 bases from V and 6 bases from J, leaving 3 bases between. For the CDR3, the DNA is TGTGCCAGCAGCTTGGGCGAGCAGTACTTC. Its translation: CASSLGEQYF.